The T cell receptor (beta chain) under discussion was sequenced for a study of tumor and adjacent non-tumor tissue in lung cancer. As concerns this clonotype: One base away lies a much larger clone, so this may be a sequencing read error.

Three rounds of nested PCR, following a modified ARM-PCR protocol, produced the TCRbeta library. TCRdb passed the multiplex PCR reads through MiXCR, listing each CDR3 protein once. The data show tens of thousands of distinct CDR3 sequences, about 70% seen once. RNA was extracted from bulk tissue without any cell sorting. More than 3 cm separated this lung sample from the edge of the tumor. Sequencing was carried out using distant non-tumor lung tissue. The sequence derives from a woman aged 60-75 years with non-small cell lung cancer.

The CDR3 DNA reads TGTACCAGCAGTTACGCGTGGGGGGAAGCTTTATTT. The encoded protein is CTSSYAWGEALF. The chain uses TRBV6-2 or TRBV6-3 and TRBJ1-1, with a tentative D call TRBD1 (5 bases). This CDR3 is built from 12 residues. Germline V gives CDR1 MNHEY, CDR2 SVGEGT.